These 25 T cell receptor beta chains came from one sample sequenced in a study of blood T cell repertoires in COVID-19. Repertoires were generated with immunoSEQ multiplex PCR, while TCRdb's copy carries only in-frame clones and drops some. Among about 230,000 clones listed, roughly 88% were seen once. Sequencing input: peripheral blood. These TCRs come from a man between 40 and 49 years old with acute or convalescent COVID-19.

This clone was picked up a small number of times. The rearrangement joins TRBV2 to TRBJ2-1; perhaps TRBD2 as D (5 bases). The CDR3 totals 13 residues. V was pared by 3 bases and J by 7 bases, with 10 bases between. CDR1 SNHLY and CDR2 FYNNEI come from the germline V gene. CDR3 protein: CASSEEEQNEQFF. CDR3 DNA sequence: TGTGCCAGCAGTGAGGAGGAACAAAATGAGCAGTTCTTC.

The V gene is TRBV7-9, the J gene TRBJ1-2; D remains ambiguous. Trimming stripped 3 bases from V and 4 bases from J, with 6 bases between. Germline CDR1 and CDR2: SEHNR and FQNEAQ (reference sequence). This CDR3 spans 12 amino acids. The CDR3 spells CASSFRSYGYTF. The CDR3 DNA reads as TGTGCCAGCAGCTTTCGGAGCTATGGCTACACCTTC.

The gene calls are TRBV6-6 and TRBJ1-5, with 8 bases matching TRBD1. Germline values: CDR1 MNHNY, CDR2 SVGAGI (reference sequence). The CDR3 contains 17 residues. The V and J ends lost 5 bases and 3 bases, in that order; junction bases with no gene match: 12. Here the CDR3 reads CASSRSSGTGFNQPQHF. The CDR3 DNA follows: TGTGCCAGCAGTCGCAGTTCCGGGACAGGATTCAATCAGCCCCAGCATTTT.

The V and J genes are TRBV6-5 and TRBJ1-1, with a possible D match to TRBD1 (6 bases). Germline CDR1 MNHEY, CDR2 SVGAGI. The CDR3 consists of 12 residues. V lost 7 bases, J lost 5 bases, and 11 bases lay in between. This CDR3 is CASMGAQTEAFF. The CDR3 DNA sequence: TGTGCCAGCATGGGGGCACAGACTGAAGCTTTCTTT.

CDR3 loop: CASSRPAGYLFSQPQHF. The CDR3 DNA sequence: TGTGCCAGTAGCCGCCCGGCAGGGTATCTATTCAGTCAGCCCCAGCATTTT. The rearrangement links TRBV19 to TRBJ1-5; maybe TRBD1 (5 bases). The germline CDR1 and CDR2 sequences are LNHDA and SQIVND (reference sequence). V was trimmed by 6 bases and J by 6 bases, leaving 24 bases between them. The CDR3 runs 17 residues.

The V call is TRBV29-1, the J call TRBJ2-7; 7 bases line up with TRBD2. This CDR3 has 13 residues. Germline loops: CDR1 SQVTM, CDR2 ANQGSEA. With 7 bases clipped from V and 4 bases from J, the junction kept 10 bases outside the gene matches. CDR3 DNA: TGCAGCGCCATAAATCAGGGAGGGTACGAGCAGTACTTC. Amino acid sequence: CSAINQGGYEQYF.

The chain links TRBV3-1 (or the pseudogene TRBV3-2) to TRBJ1-6; D unresolved. Trimming cost V 5 bases and J 9 bases, with 14 bases left between them. Germline assignment: CDR1 LGHDT and CDR2 YNNKEL (reference sequence). The CDR3 totals 14 residues. CDR3 protein: CASSVSRESSPLHF. The CDR3 nucleotides are TGTGCCAGCAGCGTAAGCCGGGAGTCTTCACCCCTCCACTTT.

The table lists this clone with a count of one. CDR3 nucleotide sequence: TGTGCCAGCAGTAAATACGCACTCGATACGCAGTATTTT. Protein product: CASSKYALDTQYF. This chain links TRBV27 with TRBJ2-3; D is ambiguous. This CDR3 spans 13 amino acids. Germline V gene lookup returns CDR1 MNHEY and CDR2 SMNVEV (reference sequence). The V gene lost 5 bases and the J gene lost 6 bases, with 12 bases spanning the gap.

The genes are TRBV12-3 or TRBV12-4 and TRBJ2-1; TRBD1 aligns across 7 bases. CDR3 length equals 12 residues. Trimming at V came to 5 bases and at J to 13 bases, leaving 8 bases not matched to a gene. The CDR3 reads CASSALGDSQFF. The CDR3 DNA reads TGTGCCAGCAGTGCCTTGGGGGACAGTCAGTTCTTC.

The chain links TRBV6-5 to TRBJ1-1; TRBD1 agrees at 7 bases. The J segment lost 0 bases and the V segment lost 6 bases, leaving 7 bases of the junction unmatched. Germline V gene sequence: CDR1 MNHEY, CDR2 SVGAGI. This CDR3 spans 15 amino acids. CDR3 residues: CASRSRQGLNTEAFF. The CDR3 DNA reads as TGTGCCAGCAGGTCTCGACAGGGCCTGAACACTGAAGCTTTCTTT.

The genes are TRBV19 and TRBJ1-1; no reliable D call. This CDR3 contains 15 residues. The V end lost 4 bases, the J end lost 5 bases, and 17 bases lay between the germline ends. Germline-derived CDR1 and CDR2 are LNHDA and SQIVND (reference sequence). CDR3 residues: CASSTANVEETEAFF. DNA of the CDR3: TGTGCCAGTAGTACCGCCAATGTGGAGGAGACTGAAGCTTTCTTT.

The chain uses TRBV9 and TRBJ2-7, with 9 bases lining up with TRBD1. The length of the CDR3 is 18 residues. CDR1 SGDLS and CDR2 YYNGEE come from the germline V gene. J was trimmed by 0 bases and V by 0 bases; bases with no gene match: 10. The CDR3 sequence: CASSVAPGTGYGSYEQYF. The CDR3 bases are TGTGCCAGCAGCGTAGCCCCCGGGACAGGGTATGGCTCCTACGAGCAGTACTTC.

The V gene is TRBV5-1, the J gene TRBJ2-1; possible D gene TRBD1, 5 bases. Trimming shortened V by 0 bases and J by 5 bases, and 12 bases separated the two germline ends. This CDR3 region has 15 residues. The germline V gene has CDR1 SGHRS and CDR2 YFSETQ. The CDR3 protein is CASSLVQGPHNEQFF. The CDR3 DNA is TGCGCCAGCAGCTTGGTCCAGGGTCCGCACAATGAGCAGTTCTTC.

The chain is built from TRBV28 and TRBJ1-1; possibly TRBD1 for D (5 bases). Germline assignment: CDR1 MDHEN and CDR2 SYDVKM. V lost 4 bases and J 6 bases, leaving 18 bases between the germline ends. CDR3 length equals 15 residues. The DNA of the CDR3 is TGTGCCAGCAGTTCAACAGGTCATACACGGGCTGAAGCTTTCTTT. Protein sequence: CASSSTGHTRAEAFF.

This chain joins TRBV20-1 and TRBJ1-2; D unclear. Trimming stripped 2 bases from V and 5 bases from J, with 6 bases between. The CDR3 length is 11 residues. In germline, CDR1 is DFQATT, CDR2 SNEGSKA (reference sequence). CDR3 sequence reads: CSARFPYGYTF. The CDR3 DNA sequence: TGCAGTGCTAGATTCCCTTATGGCTACACCTTC.

The chain couples TRBV6-5 to TRBJ1-4, with D possibly being TRBD1 (6 bases). V gave up 6 bases and J gave up 8 bases, with 19 bases separating them. Germline V gene lookup returns CDR1 MNHEY and CDR2 SVGAGI. CDR3 length equals 15 residues. DNA of the CDR3: TGTGCCAGCAGGCCGACGGGGGGCCAGGGGGAAAAACTGTTTTTT. Its translation: CASRPTGGQGEKLFF.

The gene calls are TRBV9 and TRBJ1-2, with D perhaps TRBD1 (6 bases). The ends were cut back, 3 bases at V and 5 bases at J, with 29 bases in the middle. The CDR3 contains 19 residues. Germline V gives CDR1 SGDLS, CDR2 YYNGEE. CDR3 coding DNA: TGTGCCAGCAGCGACGCCGCCAGGACAGCGGTGGACACGAAATATGGCTACACCTTC. It specifies CASSDAARTAVDTKYGYTF.

This chain connects TRBV28 to TRBJ2-2; TRBD1 aligns across 10 bases. The V gene end was trimmed by 6 bases and the J gene end by 7 bases; junction bases not matched to a gene: 11. The length of the CDR3 is 16 residues. The germline gives CDR1 MDHEN, CDR2 SYDVKM. For the CDR3, the DNA is TGTGCCAGCAGCTCCCAGACAGGGGGCGCGTACGGGGAGCTGTTTTTT. Encoded protein: CASSSQTGGAYGELFF. Looking up the rest from reference TRBV28 and TRBJ2-2 gives the full variable domain: DVKVTQSSRYLVKRTGEKVFLECVQDMDHENMFWYRQDPGLGLRLIYFSYDVKMKEKGDIPEGYSVSREKKERFSLILESASTNQTSMYLCASSSQTGGAYGELFFGEGSRLTVL.

In regard to this clone: The junction and the germline gene differ at one end; a read error may be behind it. The chain is built from TRBV2 and TRBJ1-1; no firm D call. The CDR3 runs 12 residues. Germline CDR1 is SNHLY and CDR2 is FYNNEI. CDR3: CASSKEFESSFF. The CDR3 coding sequence is TGTGCCAGCAGTAAAGAGTTTGAATCGAGCTTTTTT.

The V gene is TRBV4-1, the J gene TRBJ2-7; 7 bases are a match to TRBD1. V lost 2 bases to trimming and J lost 1 base; unmatched junction nucleotides: 14. The germline V gene encodes CDR1 MGHRA and CDR2 YSYEKL. The CDR3 has 18 amino acids. The CDR3 DNA sequence: TGCGCCAGCAGCCAAAAGTGGGGAAATGTACAGGGGTCCTACGAGCAGTACTTC. This sequence encodes CASSQKWGNVQGSYEQYF.

The gene calls are TRBV5-1 and TRBJ1-1, with a weak D call TRBD1 (5 bases). The germline V and J ends were trimmed by 4 bases and 7 bases, with 17 bases remaining between them. Germline V lookup: CDR1 SGHRS, CDR2 YFSETQ. The CDR3 spans 14 residues. In DNA, the CDR3 is TGCGCCAGCAGCCACTGGTCGACAGAGAATGAAGCTTTCTTT. This codes for CASSHWSTENEAFF.

A few counts support this clone. The chain couples TRBV7-9 to TRBJ1-1; 7 bases map to TRBD1. This CDR3 has 13 residues. J gave up 6 bases and V 5 bases, and 6 bases lay outside the gene matches. CDR1 and CDR2 (germline): SEHNR, FQNEAQ (reference sequence). The CDR3 sequence is CASSRRTGPEAFF. The CDR3, as DNA: TGTGCCAGCAGCCGACGGACAGGCCCTGAAGCTTTCTTT.

The chain joins TRBV18 to TRBJ1-1, with TRBD1 matching 7 bases. CDR1 and CDR2 (germline): KGHSH, LQKENI. The V segment lost 4 bases and the J segment 1 base; nucleotides outside the gene matches: 3. CDR3 length: 14 amino acids. CDR3 region: CASSRDSSNTEAFF. As DNA, the CDR3 is TGTGCCAGCTCACGGGACAGTTCGAACACTGAAGCTTTCTTT. Drawing the rest from reference TRBV18 and TRBJ1-1, the complete variable domain is NAGVMQNPRHLVRRRGQEARLRCSPMKGHSHVYWYRQLPEEGLKFMVYLQKENIIDESGMPKERFSAEFPKEGPSILRIQQVVRGDSAAYFCASSRDSSNTEAFFGQGTRLTVV.

V usage is TRBV3-1 (or the pseudogene TRBV3-2) and J usage is TRBJ2-1, with D possibly matching TRBD2 (5 bases). The CDR3 consists of 12 residues. In germline, CDR1 is LGHDT, CDR2 YNNKEL (reference sequence). Trimming took 8 bases from V and 8 from J, leaving 13 bases between them. The chain's CDR3 is CASARTGDEQFF. CDR3 nucleotides: TGTGCCAGCGCCAGGACCGGGGATGAGCAGTTCTTC.

The chain joins TRBV7-2 to TRBJ2-7, with 10 bases aligning to TRBD2. Germline assignment: CDR1 SGHTA and CDR2 FQGNSA. The CDR3 covers 16 residues. With 5 bases clipped from V and 5 bases from J, the junction kept 12 bases outside the gene matches. DNA for the CDR3: TGTGCCAGCAGCCCCCTTGTTTCTAGCGGGAGCCACGAGCAGTACTTC. Its translation: CASSPLVSSGSHEQYF.